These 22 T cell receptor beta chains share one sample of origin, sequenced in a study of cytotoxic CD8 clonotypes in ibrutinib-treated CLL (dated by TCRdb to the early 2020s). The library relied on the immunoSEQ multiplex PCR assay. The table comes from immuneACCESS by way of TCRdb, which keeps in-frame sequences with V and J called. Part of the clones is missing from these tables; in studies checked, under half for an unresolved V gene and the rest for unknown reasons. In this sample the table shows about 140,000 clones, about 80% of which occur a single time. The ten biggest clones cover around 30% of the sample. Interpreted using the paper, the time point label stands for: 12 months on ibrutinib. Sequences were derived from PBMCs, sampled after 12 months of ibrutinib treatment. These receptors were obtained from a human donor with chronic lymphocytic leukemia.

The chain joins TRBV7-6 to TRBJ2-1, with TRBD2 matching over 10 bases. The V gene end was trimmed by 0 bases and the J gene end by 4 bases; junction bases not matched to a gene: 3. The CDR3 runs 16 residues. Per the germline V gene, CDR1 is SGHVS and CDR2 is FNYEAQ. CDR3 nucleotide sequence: TGTGCCAGCAGCTTAGCTTTAGCGGGGGGTTACAATGAGCAGTTCTTC. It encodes CASSLALAGGYNEQFF. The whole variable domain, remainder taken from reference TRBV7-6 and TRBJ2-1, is GAGVSQSPRYKVTKRGQDVALRCDPISGHVSLYWYRQALGQGPEFLTYFNYEAQQDKSGLPNDRFSAERPEGSISTLTIQRTEQRDSAMYRCASSLALAGGYNEQFFGPGTRLTVL.

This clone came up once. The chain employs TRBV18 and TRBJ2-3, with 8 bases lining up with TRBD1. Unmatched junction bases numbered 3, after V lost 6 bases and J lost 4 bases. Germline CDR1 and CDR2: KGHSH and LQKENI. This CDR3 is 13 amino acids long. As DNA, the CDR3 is TGTGCCAGCTCCCGGACAGGGCCAGATACGCAGTATTTT. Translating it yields CASSRTGPDTQYF.

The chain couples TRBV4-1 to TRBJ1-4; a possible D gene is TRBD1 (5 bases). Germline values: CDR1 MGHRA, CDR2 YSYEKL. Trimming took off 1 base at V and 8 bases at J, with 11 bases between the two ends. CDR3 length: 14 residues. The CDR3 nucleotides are TGCGCCAGCAGCCAAGTGGGGGTAGGCGAAAAACTGTTTTTT. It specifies CASSQVGVGEKLFF.

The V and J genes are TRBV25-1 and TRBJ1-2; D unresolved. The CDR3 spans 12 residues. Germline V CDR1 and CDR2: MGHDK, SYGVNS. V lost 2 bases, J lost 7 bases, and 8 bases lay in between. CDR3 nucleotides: TGTGCCAGCAGTGAAGGAGTTCGTGGCTACACCTTC. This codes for CASSEGVRGYTF.

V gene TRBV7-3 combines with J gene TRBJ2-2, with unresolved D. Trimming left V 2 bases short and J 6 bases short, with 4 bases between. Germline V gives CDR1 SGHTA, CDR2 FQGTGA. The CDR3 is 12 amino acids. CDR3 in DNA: TGTGCCAGCAGCTTATATCCCGGGGAGCTGTTTTTT. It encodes CASSLYPGELFF.

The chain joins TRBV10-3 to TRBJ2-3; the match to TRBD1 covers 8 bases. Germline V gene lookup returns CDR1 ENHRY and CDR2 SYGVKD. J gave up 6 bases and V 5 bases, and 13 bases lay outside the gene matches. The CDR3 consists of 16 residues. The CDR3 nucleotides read TGTGCCATCAGTCAACCCGGGACAGGCGACAAGGATACGCAGTATTTT. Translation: CAISQPGTGDKDTQYF.

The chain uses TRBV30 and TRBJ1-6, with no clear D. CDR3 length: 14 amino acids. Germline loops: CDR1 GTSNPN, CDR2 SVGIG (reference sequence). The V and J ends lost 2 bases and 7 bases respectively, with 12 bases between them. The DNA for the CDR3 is TGTGCCTGGAGTTCGTCGGTAAGGAATTCACCCCTCCACTTT. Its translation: CAWSSSVRNSPLHF. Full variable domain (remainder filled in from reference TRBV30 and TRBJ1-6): SQTIHQWPATLVQPVGSPLSLECTVEGTSNPNLYWYRQAAGRGLQLLFYSVGIGQISSEVPQNLSASRPQDRQFILSSKKLLLSDSGFYLCAWSSSVRNSPLHFGNGTRLTVT.

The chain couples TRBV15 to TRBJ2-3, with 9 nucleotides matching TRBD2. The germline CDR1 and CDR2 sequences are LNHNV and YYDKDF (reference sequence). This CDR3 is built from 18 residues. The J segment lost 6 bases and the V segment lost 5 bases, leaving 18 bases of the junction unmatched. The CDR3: CATSARRAASGTSDTQYF. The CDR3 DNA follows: TGTGCCACCAGCGCCAGAAGGGCGGCTAGCGGGACTAGCGATACGCAGTATTTT.

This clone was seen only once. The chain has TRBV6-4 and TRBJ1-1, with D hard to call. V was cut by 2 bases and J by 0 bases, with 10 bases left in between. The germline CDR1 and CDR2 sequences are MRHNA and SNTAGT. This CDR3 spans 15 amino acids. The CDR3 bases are TGTGCCAGCAGTGACACTCCCCAATTGAACACTGAAGCTTTCTTT. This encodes CASSDTPQLNTEAFF.

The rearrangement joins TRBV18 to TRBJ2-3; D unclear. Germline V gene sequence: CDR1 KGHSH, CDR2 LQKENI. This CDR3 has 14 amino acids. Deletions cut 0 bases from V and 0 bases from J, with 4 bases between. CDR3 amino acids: CASSPPASTDTQYF. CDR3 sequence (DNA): TGTGCCAGCTCACCACCGGCGAGCACAGATACGCAGTATTTT.

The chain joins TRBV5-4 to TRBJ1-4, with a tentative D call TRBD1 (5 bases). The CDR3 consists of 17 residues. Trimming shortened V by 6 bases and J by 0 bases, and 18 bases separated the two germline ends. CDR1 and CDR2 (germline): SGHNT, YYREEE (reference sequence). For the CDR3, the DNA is TGTGCCAGCACAACCTCGACAGACAGCTCAACTAATGAAAAACTGTTTTTT. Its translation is CASTTSTDSSTNEKLFF.

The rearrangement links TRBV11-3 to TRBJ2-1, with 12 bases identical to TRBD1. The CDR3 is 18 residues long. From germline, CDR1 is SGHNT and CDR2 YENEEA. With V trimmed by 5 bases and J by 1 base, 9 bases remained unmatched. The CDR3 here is CASSSRDRGHWSYNEQFF. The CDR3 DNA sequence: TGTGCCAGCAGCAGTCGGGACAGGGGGCATTGGTCCTACAATGAGCAGTTCTTC.

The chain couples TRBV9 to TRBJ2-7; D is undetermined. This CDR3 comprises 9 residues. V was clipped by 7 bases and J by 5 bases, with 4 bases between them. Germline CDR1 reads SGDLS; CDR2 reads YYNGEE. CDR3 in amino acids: CASGDEQYF. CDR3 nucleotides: TGTGCCAGCGGGGACGAGCAGTACTTC.

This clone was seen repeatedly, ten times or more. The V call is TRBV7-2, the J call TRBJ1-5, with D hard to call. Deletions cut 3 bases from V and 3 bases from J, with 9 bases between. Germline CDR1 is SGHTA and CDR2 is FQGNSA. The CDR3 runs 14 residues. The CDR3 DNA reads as TGTGCCAGCAGCTTTGGCCGGATCAATCAGCCCCAGCATTTT. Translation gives CASSFGRINQPQHF.

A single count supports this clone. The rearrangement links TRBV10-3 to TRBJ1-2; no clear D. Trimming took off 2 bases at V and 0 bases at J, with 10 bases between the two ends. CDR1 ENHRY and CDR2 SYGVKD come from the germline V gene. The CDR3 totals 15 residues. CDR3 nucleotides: TGTGCCATCAGTGAGCCTCTGGAAGCTAACTATGGCTACACCTTC. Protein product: CAISEPLEANYGYTF.

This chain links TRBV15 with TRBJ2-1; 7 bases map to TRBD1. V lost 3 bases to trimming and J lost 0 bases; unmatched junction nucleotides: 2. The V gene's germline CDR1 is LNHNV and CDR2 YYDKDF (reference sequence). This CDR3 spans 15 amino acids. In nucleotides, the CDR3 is TGTGCCACCAGCAGCCGGGACAGCTCCTACAATGAGCAGTTCTTC. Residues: CATSSRDSSYNEQFF.

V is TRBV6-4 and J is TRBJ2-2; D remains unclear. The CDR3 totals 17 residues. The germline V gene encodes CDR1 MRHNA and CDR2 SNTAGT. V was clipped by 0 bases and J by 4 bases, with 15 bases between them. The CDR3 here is CASSDSLVNGLTGELFF. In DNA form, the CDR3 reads TGTGCCAGCAGTGACTCCTTGGTAAATGGGCTCACCGGGGAGCTGTTTTTT.

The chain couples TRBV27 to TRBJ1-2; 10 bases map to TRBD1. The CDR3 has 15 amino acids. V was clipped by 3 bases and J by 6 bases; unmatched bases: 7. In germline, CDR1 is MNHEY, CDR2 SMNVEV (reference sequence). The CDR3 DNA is TGTGCCAGCAGTTTGACAGGGACAGGGGAGAATGGCTACACCTTC. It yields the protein CASSLTGTGENGYTF.

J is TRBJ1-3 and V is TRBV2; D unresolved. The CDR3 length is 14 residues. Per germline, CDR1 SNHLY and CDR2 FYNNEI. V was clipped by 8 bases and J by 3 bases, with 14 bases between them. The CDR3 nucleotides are TGTGCCAGCGAAGTTGGGCGGGGTGGAAACACCATATATTTT. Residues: CASEVGRGGNTIYF.

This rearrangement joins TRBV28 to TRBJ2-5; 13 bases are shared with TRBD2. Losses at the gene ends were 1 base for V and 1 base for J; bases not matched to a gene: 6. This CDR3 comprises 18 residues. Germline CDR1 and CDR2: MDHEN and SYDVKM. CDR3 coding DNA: TGTGCCAGCAGTTTATCAGGACTAGCGGGGGCTTCCCAAGAGACCCAGTACTTC. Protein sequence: CASSLSGLAGASQETQYF.

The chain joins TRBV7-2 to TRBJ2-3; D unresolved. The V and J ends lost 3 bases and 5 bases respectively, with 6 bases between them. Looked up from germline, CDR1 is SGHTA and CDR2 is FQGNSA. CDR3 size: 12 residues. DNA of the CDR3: TGTGCCAGCAGCTTCGCGGTAGATACGCAGTATTTT. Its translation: CASSFAVDTQYF.

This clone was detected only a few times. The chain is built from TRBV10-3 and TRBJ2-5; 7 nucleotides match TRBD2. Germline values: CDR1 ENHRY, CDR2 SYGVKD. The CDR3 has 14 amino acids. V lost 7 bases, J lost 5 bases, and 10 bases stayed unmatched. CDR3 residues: CAIMQAGPRETQYF. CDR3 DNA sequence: TGTGCCATCATGCAAGCGGGGCCGCGGGAGACCCAGTACTTC.